This TCR beta chain was documented in a study of read filtering for tumor transcriptome and immune sequencing. Looking at the study overall: Patients were some 16 male and roughly 15 female, mean age around 66 years, range about 40 to 85. Study results and caveats: In IR-seq, single-read clonotypes were approximately 83% of clonotypes but approximately 3.5% of reads.

V was cut by 8 bases and J by 1 base, with 11 bases left in between. Germline V lookup: CDR1 SNHLY, CDR2 FYNNEI. The CDR3 consists of 13 residues. Many counts were recorded for this clonotype. What it recognizes is unknown. Molecular barcoded adaptors covering alpha/delta and beta/gamma chains were used on roughly 400 ng RNA. Each CDR3 protein is one row after TCRdb ran MiXCR on the reads. The sample gives roughly 56,000 distinct CDR3 sequences, approximately 20% of which show up once; over 13% is in the top ten. The rearrangement uses TRBV2 and TRBJ1-1, with D unclear. The receptor's source is a donor over 35 with multiple myeloma. Material for sequencing was a population of CD138-negative cells sorted from bone marrow. CDR3 in DNA: TGTGCCAGCGCGGCGGCAGAGAACACTGAAGCTTTCTTT. It is translated as CASAAAENTEAFF.